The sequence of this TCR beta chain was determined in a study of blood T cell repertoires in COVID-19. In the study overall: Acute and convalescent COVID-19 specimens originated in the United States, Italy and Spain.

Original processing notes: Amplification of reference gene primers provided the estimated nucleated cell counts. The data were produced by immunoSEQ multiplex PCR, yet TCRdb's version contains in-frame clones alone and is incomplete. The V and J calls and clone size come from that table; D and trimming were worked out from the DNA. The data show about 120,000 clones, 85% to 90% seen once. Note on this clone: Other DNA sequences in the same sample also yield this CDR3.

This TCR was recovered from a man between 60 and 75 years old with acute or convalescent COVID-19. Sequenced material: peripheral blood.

The CDR3: CASSSQGGGETQYF. In DNA form, the CDR3 reads TGCGCCAGCAGCTCACAGGGTGGCGGCGAGACCCAGTACTTC. V and J are TRBV5-1 and TRBJ2-5; D might be TRBD1 (6 bases). Trimming pared 3 bases from V and 5 bases from J, leaving 14 bases between. CDR1 is SGHRS and CDR2 is YFSETQ in the germline V gene. The CDR3 consists of 14 residues.